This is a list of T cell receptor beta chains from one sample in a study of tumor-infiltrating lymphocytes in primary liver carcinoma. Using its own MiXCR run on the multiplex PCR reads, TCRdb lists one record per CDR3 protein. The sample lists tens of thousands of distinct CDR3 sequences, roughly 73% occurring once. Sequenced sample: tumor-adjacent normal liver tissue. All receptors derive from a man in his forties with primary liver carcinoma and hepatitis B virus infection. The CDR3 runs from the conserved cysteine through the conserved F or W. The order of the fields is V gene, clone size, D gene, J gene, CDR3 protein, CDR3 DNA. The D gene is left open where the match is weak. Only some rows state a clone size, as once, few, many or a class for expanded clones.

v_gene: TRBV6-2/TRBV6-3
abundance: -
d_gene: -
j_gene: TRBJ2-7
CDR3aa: CASSLGVVGSYEQYF
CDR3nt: TGTGCCAGCAGCCTTGGGGTAGTGGGGTCCTACGAACAGTACTTC

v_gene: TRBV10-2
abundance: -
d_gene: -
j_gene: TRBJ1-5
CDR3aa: CASSDIAGDHSQHF
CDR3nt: TGCGCCAGCAGTGACATCGCAGGGGATCACTCCCAGCATTTT

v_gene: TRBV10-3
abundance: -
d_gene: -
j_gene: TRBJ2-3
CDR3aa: CAISERGSADTQYF
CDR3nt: TGTGCCATCAGTGAGAGGGGCAGCGCAGATACGCAGTATTTT

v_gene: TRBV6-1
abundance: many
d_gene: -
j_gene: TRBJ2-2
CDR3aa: CASVESDRGTGELFF
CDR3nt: TGTGCCAGCGTCGAAAGCGATAGGGGGACCGGGGAGCTGTTTTTT

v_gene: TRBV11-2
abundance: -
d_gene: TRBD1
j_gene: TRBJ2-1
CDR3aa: CTNNTPGQGFNEQFF
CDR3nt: TGTACCAATAACACTCCGGGACAGGGTTTCAATGAGCAGTTCTTC

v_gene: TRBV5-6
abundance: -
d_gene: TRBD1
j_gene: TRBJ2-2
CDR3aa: CASSLTPRQGNIGELFF
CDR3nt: TGTGCCAGCAGCCTCACCCCGAGACAGGGTAATATCGGGGAGCTGTTTTTT

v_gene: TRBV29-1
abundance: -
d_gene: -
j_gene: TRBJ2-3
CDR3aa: CNAGSGAGTDTQYF
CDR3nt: TGCAACGCTGGGTCGGGAGCCGGCACAGATACGCAGTATTTT

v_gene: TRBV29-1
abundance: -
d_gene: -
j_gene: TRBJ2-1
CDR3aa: CSGRIGGYNEQFF
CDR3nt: TGCAGCGGGCGAATAGGGGGGTACAATGAGCAGTTCTTC

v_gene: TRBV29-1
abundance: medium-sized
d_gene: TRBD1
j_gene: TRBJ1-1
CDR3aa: CSARPGTGEAFF
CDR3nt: TGCAGCGCCCGTCCCGGGACAGGTGAAGCTTTCTTT

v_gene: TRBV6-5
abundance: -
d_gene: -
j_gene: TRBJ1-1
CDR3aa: CAGRSEVETEAFF
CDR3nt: TGTGCCGGCAGATCGGAGGTGGAGACTGAGGCTTTCTTT

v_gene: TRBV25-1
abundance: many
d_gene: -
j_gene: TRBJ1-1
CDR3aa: CASSVPREAFF
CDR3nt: TGTGCCAGCAGTGTTCCGCGGGAAGCTTTCTTT

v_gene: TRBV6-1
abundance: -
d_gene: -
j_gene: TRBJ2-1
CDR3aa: CASSERLASYNEQFF
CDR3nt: TGTGCCAGCAGTGAGCGTTTAGCCTCCTACAATGAGCAGTTCTTC

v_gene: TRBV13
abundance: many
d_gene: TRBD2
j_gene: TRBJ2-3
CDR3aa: CASSLEHRGGSTDTQYF
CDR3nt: TGTGCCAGCAGCTTAGAACATCGCGGGGGAAGCACAGATACGCAGTATTTT

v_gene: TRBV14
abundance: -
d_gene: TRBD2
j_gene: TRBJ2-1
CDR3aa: CANNAVAGSVNNEQFF
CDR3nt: TGTGCCAACAATGCCGTAGCGGGATCGGTAAACAATGAGCAGTTCTTC

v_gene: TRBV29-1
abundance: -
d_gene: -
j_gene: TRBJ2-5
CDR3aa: CSVEADLPDTQHF
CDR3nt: TGCAGCGTTGAGGCAGATCTCCCAGATACCCAGCACTTC

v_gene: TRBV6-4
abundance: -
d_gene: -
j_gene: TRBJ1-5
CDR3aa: CAISDDGAPPQHF
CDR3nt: TGTGCCATCAGTGACGACGGCGCTCCGCCCCAGCATTTT

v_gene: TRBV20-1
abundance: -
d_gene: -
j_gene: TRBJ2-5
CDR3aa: CSTHGSRETQYF
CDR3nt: TGCAGTACCCACGGGTCACGGGAGACCCAGTACTTC

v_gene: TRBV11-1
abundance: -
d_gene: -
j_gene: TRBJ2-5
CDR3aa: CASSLLRGQETRYF
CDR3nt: TGTGCCAGCAGCCTACTCAGGGGCCAAGAGACCAGGTACTTC

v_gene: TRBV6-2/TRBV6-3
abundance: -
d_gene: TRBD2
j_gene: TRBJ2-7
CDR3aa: CYSSYGLATEQYF
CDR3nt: TGTTACAGCAGTTACGGACTAGCAACTGAGCAGTACTTC

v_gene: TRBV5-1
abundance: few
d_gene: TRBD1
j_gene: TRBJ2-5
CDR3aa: CARSLSTGAVETQYF
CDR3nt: TGCGCCAGGAGCTTGTCGACAGGGGCGGTGGAGACTCAGTACTTC

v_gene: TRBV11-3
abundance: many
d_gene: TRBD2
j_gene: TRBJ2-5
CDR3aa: CAIEGLGGGTQYF
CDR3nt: TGTGCCATCGAGGGACTAGGTGGGGGGACCCAGTACTTC

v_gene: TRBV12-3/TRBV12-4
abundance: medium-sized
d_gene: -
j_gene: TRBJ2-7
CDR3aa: CASSFYGSAYEQYF
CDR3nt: TGTGCCAGCAGTTTTTACGGGAGCGCCTACGAGCAGTACTTC

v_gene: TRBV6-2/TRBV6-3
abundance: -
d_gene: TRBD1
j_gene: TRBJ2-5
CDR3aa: CASSYSTYWTGQEAQYF
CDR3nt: TGTGCCAGCAGTTACTCAACTTATTGGACAGGCCAAGAGGCCCAGTACTTC

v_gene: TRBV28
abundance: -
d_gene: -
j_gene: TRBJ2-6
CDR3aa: CAIGGLTGANILTF
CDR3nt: TGTGCCATCGGGGGACTTACTGGGGCCAACATCCTGACTTTC

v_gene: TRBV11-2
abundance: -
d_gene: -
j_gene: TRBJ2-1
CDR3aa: CAISLFGLGHEQFF
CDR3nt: TGTGCCATCAGCTTGTTTGGCTTGGGGCATGAGCAGTTCTTC

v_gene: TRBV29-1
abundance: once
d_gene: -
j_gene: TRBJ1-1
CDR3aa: CTVSPGWGMNTEVFF
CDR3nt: TGCACCGTTTCCCCGGGATGGGGAATGAACACTGAAGTTTTCTTT

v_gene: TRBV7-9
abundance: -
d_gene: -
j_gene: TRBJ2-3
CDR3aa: CASTSQWRARSGDRQYF
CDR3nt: TGTGCCAGCACCTCACAATGGAGGGCCAGGTCGGGAGATAGGCAGTATTTT

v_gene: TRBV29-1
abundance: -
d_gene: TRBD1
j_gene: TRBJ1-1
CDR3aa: CSVGTGVTEAFF
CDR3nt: TGCAGCGTCGGGACAGGCGTGACTGAAGCTTTCTTT

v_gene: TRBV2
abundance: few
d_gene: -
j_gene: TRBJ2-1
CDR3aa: CASSVEGGGLF
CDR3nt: TGTGCCAGCAGTGTGGAGGGGGGAGGGCTCTTC

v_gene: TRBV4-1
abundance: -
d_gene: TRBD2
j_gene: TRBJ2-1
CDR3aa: CASSQVNLAGGGNQQFF
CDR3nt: TGCGCCAGCAGTCAGGTTAACCTAGCGGGAGGAGGGAATCAGCAGTTCTTC

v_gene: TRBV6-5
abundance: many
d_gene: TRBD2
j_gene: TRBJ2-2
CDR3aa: CASTLAGSTGELFF
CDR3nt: TGTGCCAGTACTTTAGCGGGTTCTACCGGGGAGCTGTTTTTT

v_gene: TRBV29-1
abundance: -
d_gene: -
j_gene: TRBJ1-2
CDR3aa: CSVDYGDYAYTF
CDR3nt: TGCAGCGTTGACTACGGGGATTATGCCTACACTTTC

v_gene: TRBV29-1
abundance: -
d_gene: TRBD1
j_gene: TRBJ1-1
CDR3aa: CSALEGANAEAFF
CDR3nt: TGCAGCGCTCTAGAGGGGGCTAACGCTGAAGCTTTCTTC

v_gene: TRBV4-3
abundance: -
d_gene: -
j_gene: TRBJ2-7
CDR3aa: CANSQDRGAGDVQYF
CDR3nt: TGTGCCAACAGCCAAGATAGGGGGGCGGGAGACGTGCAGTACTTC

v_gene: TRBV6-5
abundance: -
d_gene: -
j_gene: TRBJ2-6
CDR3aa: CASSRPWVGPLSGAKVLAF
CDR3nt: TGTGCCAGCAGCCGACCCTGGGTAGGGCCCTTATCTGGGGCCAAGGTCCTGGCTTTC

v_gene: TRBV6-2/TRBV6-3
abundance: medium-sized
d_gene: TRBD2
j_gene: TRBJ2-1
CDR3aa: CASSSDPTSHEQFF
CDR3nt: TGTGCCAGCAGCTCCGACCCGACTAGCCATGAGCAGTTCTTC

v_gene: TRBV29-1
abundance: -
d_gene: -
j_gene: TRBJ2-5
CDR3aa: CSAESAAGRSETQYF
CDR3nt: TGCAGCGCTGAATCCGCGGCTGGTAGATCGGAGACTCAGTACTTC

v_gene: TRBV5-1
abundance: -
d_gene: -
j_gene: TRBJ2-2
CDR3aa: CTSSDTDKAGELFF
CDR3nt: TGCACCAGCAGCGACACCGATAAGGCGGGGGAGCTGTTTTTT

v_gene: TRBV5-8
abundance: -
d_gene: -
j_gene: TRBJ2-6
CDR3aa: CACSPTAEANVLIF
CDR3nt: TGTGCCTGCAGCCCGACGGCTGAGGCCAACGTCCTGATTTTC

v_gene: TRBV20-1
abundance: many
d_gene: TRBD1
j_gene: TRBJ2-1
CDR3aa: CSARGTGDHEQFF
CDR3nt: TGCAGTGCCAGGGGGACAGGGGACCATGAGCAGTTCTTC

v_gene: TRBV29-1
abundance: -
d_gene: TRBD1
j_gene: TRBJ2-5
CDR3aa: CSVGQAQETQYF
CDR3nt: TGCAGTGTCGGACAGGCCCAAGAGACCCAGTACTTC

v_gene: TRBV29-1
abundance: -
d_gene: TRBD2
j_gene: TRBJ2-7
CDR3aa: CSVVLADYEQYF
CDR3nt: TGCAGCGTAGTACTAGCGGATTACGAGCAGTACTTC

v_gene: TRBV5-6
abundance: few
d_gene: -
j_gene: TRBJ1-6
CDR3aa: CASSPPSGERGSPLHF
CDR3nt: TGTGCCAGCAGCCCACCATCCGGCGAGCGGGGTTCACCCCTCCACTTT

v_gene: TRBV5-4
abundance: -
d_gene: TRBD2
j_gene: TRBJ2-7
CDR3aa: CASNLPSGRAYEQYF
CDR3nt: TGTGCCAGCAACTTGCCGAGCGGGAGGGCCTACGAACAGTACTTC

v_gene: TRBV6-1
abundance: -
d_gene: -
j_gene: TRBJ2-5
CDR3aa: CASSGAGRETQQF
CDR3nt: TGTGCCAGCAGTGGTGCAGGGAGAGAGACCCAGCAGTTC

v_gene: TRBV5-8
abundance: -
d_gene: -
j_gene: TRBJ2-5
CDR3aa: CTSSLGPGPQETQYF
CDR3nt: TGTACCAGCAGCTTGGGCCCGGGACCACAAGAGACCCAGTACTTC

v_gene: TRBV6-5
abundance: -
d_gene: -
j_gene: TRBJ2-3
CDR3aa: CVSSPGLTGTNTQYF
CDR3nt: TGTGTCAGCAGCCCAGGACTAACGGGAACAAATACGCAGTATTTT

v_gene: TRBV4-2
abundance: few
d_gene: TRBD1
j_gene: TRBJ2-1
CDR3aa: CASSQERLETGDWEQFF
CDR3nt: TGTGCCAGCAGCCAAGAGAGGCTCGAGACAGGGGACTGGGAGCAGTTCTTC